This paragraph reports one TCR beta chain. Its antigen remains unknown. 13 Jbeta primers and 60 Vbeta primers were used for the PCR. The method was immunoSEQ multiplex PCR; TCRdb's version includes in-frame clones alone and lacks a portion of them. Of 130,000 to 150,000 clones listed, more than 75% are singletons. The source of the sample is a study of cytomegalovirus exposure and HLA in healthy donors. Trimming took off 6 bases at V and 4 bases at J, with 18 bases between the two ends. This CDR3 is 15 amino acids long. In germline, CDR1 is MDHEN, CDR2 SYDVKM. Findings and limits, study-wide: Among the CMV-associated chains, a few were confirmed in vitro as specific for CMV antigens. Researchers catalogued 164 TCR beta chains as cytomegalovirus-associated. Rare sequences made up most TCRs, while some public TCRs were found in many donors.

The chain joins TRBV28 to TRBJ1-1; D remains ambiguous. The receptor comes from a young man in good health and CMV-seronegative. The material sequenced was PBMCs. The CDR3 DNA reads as TGTGCCAGCAGCATCCTTACAGTACCGAGCACTGAAGCTTTCTTT. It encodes CASSILTVPSTEAFF.